Only a few counts were recorded for the clone carrying this T cell receptor (beta chain). This entry is derived from a study of blood T cells in healthy people across ages. Next came a second PCR, run for about 6 to 12 cycles, which used a sample-barcoded 5' primer along with a J-beta primer mix. MiXCR, run by TCRdb on the 5' RACE reads, gives a single entry per CDR3 protein. The sample lists about 1,500,000 distinct CDR3 sequences; approximately 28% were seen once. V was shortened by 4 bases and J by 2 bases, with 15 bases between the two germline ends. The CDR3 length is 14 residues. Germline assignment: CDR1 SQVTM and CDR2 ANQGSEA.

This TCR was sampled from a woman in her 30s in good health. Material for sequencing was blood. The V call is TRBV29-1, the J call TRBJ2-7, with a weak D call TRBD1 (6 bases). The CDR3 region is CSVGPLGAAYEQYF. The DNA for the CDR3 is TGCAGCGTTGGGCCCCTGGGGGCGGCCTACGAGCAGTACTTC.